The T cell receptor beta chain described here comes from a study of T cell repertoires in cytomegalovirus infection (dated by TCRdb to between 2019 and 2020). Describing the broader study: Alongside well-studied HLA-B-restricted epitopes, the peptide stimulations were aimed at recently identified HLA-C-restricted CMV epitopes, whose presentation resists viral immunomodulation. The HLA type of each donor mattered for the analysis, because public TCR beta signatures pointed to carriage of CMV infection along with the matching HLA type.

Instrument used: Illumina HiSeq 1500. TCRdb trimmed the raw reads at Q25, called clones with MiXCR and kept productive beta chains. Entries are consolidated by CDR3 protein sequence, retaining the most common genes and DNA. A total of around 900,000 distinct CDR3 sequences appear in this sample, roughly 30% of them only once. About an eighth of the sample is held by the ten biggest clonotypes. Interpreted using the paper, the treatment or condition label stands for: in vitro stimulation with specific CMV peptide epitopes to enrich CMV-specific T cells. Broad study findings and their caveats: The ex vivo response was dominated by HLA-C-restricted CMV-specific TCR beta clonotypes, which also provided the single most frequent clonotype in two of eight donors. In both this cohort and an independent cohort of under 450 donors, the cumulative frequency of public TCR beta family members distinguished carriers of CMV infection plus the relevant HLA type.

Measured from the cysteine to the phenylalanine, the CDR3 is 13 residues long. Only the CDR3 part of the read is kept: 39 bases, read in frame from the first base. V and J are truncated by 3 bases and 7 bases respectively, leaving an intervening sequence of 10 bases. Sequences SEHNR (CDR1) and FQNEAQ (CDR2) are obtained from the germline V gene (reference sequence). Concerning this clonotype: There is no known antigen for this receptor. No much larger clonotype is one base removed from it; base qualities were not supplied.

The material was cultured CD8+ T cells from PBMCs, obtained from culture after CMV antigen stimulation. The rearrangement joined TRBV7-9 to TRBJ2-1; the D gene is perhaps TRBD2, from 6 matching bases. This sequence originates from a human donor in good health (CMV status not recorded). Some clones in this sample may be carry-over from other donors' samples. The DNA sequence reads TGTGCCAGCAGCTTCCGGACTATTAATGAGCAGTTCTTC. It translates as CASSFRTINEQFF.